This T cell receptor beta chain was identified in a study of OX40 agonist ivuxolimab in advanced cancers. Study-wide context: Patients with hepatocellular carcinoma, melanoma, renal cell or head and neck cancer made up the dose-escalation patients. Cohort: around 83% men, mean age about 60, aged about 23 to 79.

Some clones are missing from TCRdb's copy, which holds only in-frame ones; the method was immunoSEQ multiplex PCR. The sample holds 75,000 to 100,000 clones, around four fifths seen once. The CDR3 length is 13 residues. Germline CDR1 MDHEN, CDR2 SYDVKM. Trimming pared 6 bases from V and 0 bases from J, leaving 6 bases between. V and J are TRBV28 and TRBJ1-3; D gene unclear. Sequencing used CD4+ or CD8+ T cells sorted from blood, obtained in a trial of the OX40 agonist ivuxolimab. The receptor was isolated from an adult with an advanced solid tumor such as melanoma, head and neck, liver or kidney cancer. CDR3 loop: CASSPGSGNTIYF. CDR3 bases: TGTGCCAGCAGCCCCGGCTCTGGAAACACCATATATTTT.